This paragraph reports one T cell receptor (beta chain). Antigen: not known. These data originate in a study of cytomegalovirus exposure and HLA in healthy donors. Study-wide context: Drawn from HLA-typed donors, around 85 million unique TCRs were held in an early data release.

CDR3 length: 14 residues. V lost 0 bases, J lost 5 bases, and 12 bases lay in between. The germline CDR1 and CDR2 sequences are SGHTS and YDEGEE. This PCR relied on a set of 60 Vbeta primers and 13 Jbeta primers. Sequencing used immunoSEQ multiplex PCR; TCRdb keeps in-frame clones, though not all of them. The sample spans some 60,000 clones; the ten largest clones claim approximately 5.3%. Notes on the study in general: Equally common other TCR beta chains were less clonally expanded than HLA-associated ones, a later analysis found. It was confirmed in vitro that a few of the CMV-associated chains were specific for CMV antigens.

The V gene is TRBV5-8, the J gene TRBJ2-7, with D possibly TRBD1 on 6 matching bases. The TCR was taken from a man younger than 45 in good health and CMV-seropositive. The source material was PBMCs. CDR3 sequence (DNA): TGTGCCAGCAGCTTGGAAACAGGGCTCGACGAGCAGTACTTC. Protein product: CASSLETGLDEQYF.